Listed below are T cell receptor beta chains from one sample, sequenced in a study of human thymus T cells. Clones were sequenced by immunoSEQ multiplex PCR, and TCRdb holds only the in-frame ones, with some missing. Among about 43,000 clones, more than 85% were seen once, and the ten largest hold under 0.2%. Sequenced material: blood. The receptors were sampled from a girl in the first two years of life with a congenital heart defect but otherwise immunologically healthy. The CDR3 runs from the conserved cysteine through the conserved F or W. Clone size is stated in some rows and not others, as once, few, many or a class when expanded.

clone size: once
J gene: TRBJ2-3
V gene: TRBV30
CDR3 protein: CAWRVAGVLNTDTQYF

clone size: once
J gene: TRBJ2-7
V gene: TRBV5-1
CDR3 protein: CASSPPDRTYEQYF

clone size: once
J gene: TRBJ1-3
V gene: TRBV19
CDR3 protein: CASSMDRGNTIYF

clone size: .
J gene: TRBJ2-7
V gene: TRBV29-1
CDR3 protein: CSVMTGSEEQYF

clone size: .
J gene: TRBJ2-1
V gene: TRBV14
CDR3 protein: CASSQDIRGHEQFF

clone size: once
J gene: TRBJ2-1
V gene: TRBV7-9
CDR3 protein: CASKGARWNEQFF

clone size: .
J gene: TRBJ1-2
V gene: TRBV30
CDR3 protein: CACQESRIDGYTF

clone size: .
J gene: TRBJ1-2
V gene: TRBV29-1
CDR3 protein: CSALTGGVYGYTF

clone size: .
J gene: TRBJ2-5
V gene: TRBV6-6
CDR3 protein: CASRQGTAQYF

clone size: .
J gene: TRBJ2-7
V gene: TRBV5-6
CDR3 protein: CASIPDPGHHYEQYF

clone size: .
J gene: TRBJ2-7
V gene: TRBV21-1
CDR3 protein: CASSKAGQAAYEQYF

clone size: .
J gene: TRBJ1-1
V gene: TRBV9
CDR3 protein: CASSGGTGGDTEAFF

clone size: .
J gene: TRBJ2-3
V gene: TRBV7-8
CDR3 protein: CASSLQRDTDTQYF

clone size: .
J gene: TRBJ2-5
V gene: TRBV20-1
CDR3 protein: CSAVKKETQYF

clone size: .
J gene: TRBJ2-7
V gene: TRBV28
CDR3 protein: CASSSVRQGLREHF

clone size: .
J gene: TRBJ2-5
V gene: TRBV9
CDR3 protein: CASSVGLAGGWEETQYF

clone size: .
J gene: TRBJ2-5
V gene: TRBV5-1
CDR3 protein: CASSLEPATSGETQYF

clone size: .
J gene: TRBJ1-5
V gene: TRBV18
CDR3 protein: CASSPTSGGSNQPQHF

clone size: .
J gene: TRBJ2-7
V gene: TRBV19
CDR3 protein: CASSMLQTGSYEQYF

clone size: once
J gene: TRBJ2-5
V gene: TRBV5-1
CDR3 protein: CASSMGLRAGGQETQYF

clone size: .
J gene: TRBJ2-3
V gene: TRBV5-6
CDR3 protein: CASTPGTSGGTDTQYF

clone size: .
J gene: TRBJ2-1
V gene: TRBV15
CDR3 protein: CATSRAGAVGVLFF

clone size: .
J gene: TRBJ2-5
V gene: TRBV12-1
CDR3 protein: CASSSSGRSGETQYF

clone size: .
J gene: TRBJ2-1
V gene: TRBV4-3
CDR3 protein: CASSQDYGTGGDEQFF

clone size: .
J gene: TRBJ2-3
V gene: TRBV6-1
CDR3 protein: CASKPRDRGTDTQYF

clone size: .
J gene: TRBJ2-3
V gene: TRBV7-8
CDR3 protein: CASGNGRFSTDTQYF

clone size: .
J gene: TRBJ2-5
V gene: TRBV25-1
CDR3 protein: CASSEVRGGLPQETQYF

clone size: .
J gene: TRBJ2-3
V gene: TRBV18
CDR3 protein: CASSPPAGGHGTTQYF